This T cell receptor beta chain came from a study of T cells in Graves' hyperthyroidism and ophthalmopathy. TCR beta CDR3 region amplification was performed from RNA transcripts. In the first-round RT-PCR of the TCR CDR3, the HTBI primer set was used. TCRdb used MiXCR to reprocess the multiplex PCR reads, holding one entry per CDR3 protein. Of fewer than 850,000 distinct CDR3 sequences listed, around a sixth were seen once; the top ten hold roughly a sixth. This clonotype was detected many times. Deletions cut 7 bases from V and 0 bases from J, with 9 bases between. This CDR3 region has 14 residues. Germline CDR1 and CDR2: SGHNT and YENEEA.

The chain combines TRBV11-3 with TRBJ2-2, with D hard to call. This receptor was identified in a man aged 50 to 60 with Graves' hyperthyroidism. The sequenced sample consisted of blood. The chain's CDR3 is CASMSDPNTGELFF. CDR3 DNA: TGTGCCAGCATGAGCGACCCGAACACCGGGGAGCTGTTTTTT.